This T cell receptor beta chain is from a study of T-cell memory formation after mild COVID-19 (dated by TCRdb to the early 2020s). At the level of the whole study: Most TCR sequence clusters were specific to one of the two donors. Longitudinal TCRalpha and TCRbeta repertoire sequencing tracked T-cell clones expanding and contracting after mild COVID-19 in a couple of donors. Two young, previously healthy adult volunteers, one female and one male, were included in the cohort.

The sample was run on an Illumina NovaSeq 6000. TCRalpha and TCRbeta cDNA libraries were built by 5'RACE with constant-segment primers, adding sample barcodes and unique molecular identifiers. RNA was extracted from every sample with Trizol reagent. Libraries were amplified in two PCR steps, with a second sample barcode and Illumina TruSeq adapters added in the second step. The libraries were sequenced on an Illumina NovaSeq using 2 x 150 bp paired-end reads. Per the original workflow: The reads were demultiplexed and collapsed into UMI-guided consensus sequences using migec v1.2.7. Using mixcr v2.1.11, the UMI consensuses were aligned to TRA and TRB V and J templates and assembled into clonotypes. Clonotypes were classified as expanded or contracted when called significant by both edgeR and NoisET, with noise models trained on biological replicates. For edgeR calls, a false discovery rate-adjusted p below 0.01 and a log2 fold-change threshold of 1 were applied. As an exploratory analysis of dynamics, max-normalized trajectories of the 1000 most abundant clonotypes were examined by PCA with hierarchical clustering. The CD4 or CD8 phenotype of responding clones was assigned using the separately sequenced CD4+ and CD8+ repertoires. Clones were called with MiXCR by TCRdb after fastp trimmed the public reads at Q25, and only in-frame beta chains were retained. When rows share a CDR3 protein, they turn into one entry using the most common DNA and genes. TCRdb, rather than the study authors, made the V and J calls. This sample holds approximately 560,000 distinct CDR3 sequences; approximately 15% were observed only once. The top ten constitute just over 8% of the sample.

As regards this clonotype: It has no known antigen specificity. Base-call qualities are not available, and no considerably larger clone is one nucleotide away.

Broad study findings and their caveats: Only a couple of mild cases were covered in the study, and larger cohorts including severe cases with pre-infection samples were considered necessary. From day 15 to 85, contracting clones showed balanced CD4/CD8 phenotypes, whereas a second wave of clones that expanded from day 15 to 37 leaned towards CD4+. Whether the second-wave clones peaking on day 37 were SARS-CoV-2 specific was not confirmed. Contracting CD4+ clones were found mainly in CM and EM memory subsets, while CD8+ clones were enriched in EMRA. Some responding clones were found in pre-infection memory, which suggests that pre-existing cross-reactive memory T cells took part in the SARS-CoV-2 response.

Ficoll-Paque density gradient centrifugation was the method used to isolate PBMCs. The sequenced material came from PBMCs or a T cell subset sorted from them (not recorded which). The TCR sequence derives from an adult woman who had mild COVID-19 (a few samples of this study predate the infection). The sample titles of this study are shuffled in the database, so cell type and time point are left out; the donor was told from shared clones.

The bases are TGTGCCAGCAGCCGCTCACAGGGGGCTGGGGCCAACGTCCTGACTTTC. This encodes CASSRSQGAGANVLTF. The sequence joins TRBV3-1 to TRBJ2-6, with TRBD1 matching 8 junction bases. The germline V gene (reference sequence) gives CDR1 as LGHDT and CDR2 as YNNKEL. V trim: 4 bases; J trim: 2 bases; unmatched bases: 4. CDR3 length: 16 amino acids, cysteine to phenylalanine. The only DNA kept is the CDR3, 48 bases in frame from the first base. The entire variable domain, with the stretches around the CDR3 drawn from the reference TRBV3-1 and TRBJ2-6 proteins, is DTAVSQTPKYLVTQMGNDKSIKCEQNLGHDTMYWYKQDSKKFLKIMFSYNNKELIINETVPNRFSPKSPDKAHLNLHINSLELGDSAVYFCASSRSQGAGANVLTFGAGSRLTVL.